Shown below are 22 T cell receptor beta chains from a single sample sequenced in a study of shared clonotypes between healthy human individuals. Method: immunoSEQ multiplex PCR; TCRdb's copy keeps in-frame clones and lacks some. This sample yields 1.4 million to 1.5 million clones, of which roughly 95% are seen a single time; more than 0.9% belongs to the top ten. What was sequenced was naive CD4+ T cells sorted from blood. Subset given: CD45RA+ positively selected. All receptors derive from a man aged 30-40 years in good health.

This rearrangement joins TRBV6-6 to TRBJ1-1; no clear D gene. Between the trimmed V and J ends, which lost 4 bases and 4 bases, there was a span of 19 bases. CDR1 and CDR2 (germline): MNHNY, SVGAGI (reference sequence). CDR3 length: 16 amino acids. The CDR3 DNA is TGTGCCAGCAGTTCCTCCCCCACAAGACGTGGCACTGAAGCTTTCTTT. Protein sequence: CASSSSPTRRGTEAFF.

The V and J genes are TRBV7-9 and TRBJ1-2; 8 nucleotides match TRBD1. This CDR3 has 13 residues. J lost 6 bases, V lost 5 bases, and 5 bases had no gene match. Germline-derived CDR1 and CDR2 are SEHNR and FQNEAQ (reference sequence). CDR3 loop: CASSLTGDHGYTF. The CDR3, as DNA: TGTGCCAGCAGCCTGACAGGGGACCATGGCTACACCTTC.

This clone was seen once. The gene calls are TRBV11-3 and TRBJ2-7, with D tentatively TRBD1 (6 bases). Per the germline V gene, CDR1 is SGHNT and CDR2 is YENEEA. The germline V and J ends were trimmed by 1 base and 2 bases, with 15 bases remaining between them. The CDR3 length is 16 residues. In DNA form, the CDR3 reads TGTGCCAGCAGCTTAGGGGGAAGGACAGAGACCTACGAGCAGTACTTC. Its translation: CASSLGGRTETYEQYF.

The chain uses TRBV28 and TRBJ1-4, with 10 nucleotides matching TRBD1. Losses at the gene ends were 4 bases for V and 3 bases for J; bases not matched to a gene: 11. Germline V gene lookup returns CDR1 MDHEN and CDR2 SYDVKM. This CDR3 has 18 amino acids. CDR3 bases: TGTGCCAGCAGTTCATCATGGGACAGGGGAGGAGCTAATGAAAAACTGTTTTTT. Translated: CASSSSWDRGGANEKLFF.

CDR3 region: CASSPPLLREAGIRNTIYF. The CDR3 DNA follows: TGTGCCAGCTCACCCCCGCTTCTGAGAGAGGCCGGAATCCGAAACACCATATATTTT. V usage is TRBV18 and J usage is TRBJ1-3; no definite D call. V was trimmed by 3 bases and J by 5 bases, leaving 26 bases between them. The CDR3 extends over 19 amino acids. The germline V gene has CDR1 KGHSH and CDR2 LQKENI.

This chain connects TRBV7-9 to TRBJ1-3; 8 bases align to TRBD1. Germline lookup yields CDR1 SEHNR and CDR2 FQNEAQ (reference sequence). The CDR3 is 14 residues long. The V segment lost 1 base and the J segment 5 bases; nucleotides outside the gene matches: 1. The CDR3 region is CASSLGTGRNTIYF. The CDR3 nucleotides are TGTGCCAGCAGCTTAGGGACAGGGAGAAACACCATATATTTT.

The V and J genes are TRBV9 and TRBJ2-3, with TRBD2 matching 10 bases. The CDR3 sequence is 17 residues long. CDR1 is SGDLS and CDR2 is YYNGEE in the germline V gene. V lost 2 bases, J lost 2 bases, and 8 bases stayed unmatched. As DNA, the CDR3 is TGTGCCAGCAGCGTCGACCGAGCGGGAGGGGTCACAGATACGCAGTATTTT. Its protein product is CASSVDRAGGVTDTQYF.

DNA for the CDR3: TGTGCCAGCAGTGAAACCTCTGGGGCCAACGTCCTGACTTTC. This gives the protein CASSETSGANVLTF. The chain is built from TRBV6-1 and TRBJ2-6; D gene uncertain. This CDR3 has 14 amino acids. V shed 2 bases and J shed 0 bases, with 2 bases lying between them. In germline, CDR1 is MNHNS, CDR2 SASEGT.

CDR3 loop: CATLTRLIAGNTIYF. The CDR3 bases are TGTGCCACCTTGACAAGACTAATCGCTGGAAACACCATATATTTT. The chain combines TRBV6-1 with TRBJ1-3, with D uncertain. Germline CDR1 is MNHNS and CDR2 is SASEGT. V lost 10 bases to trimming and J lost 2 bases, with 18 bases between them. This CDR3 contains 15 residues.

The rearrangement joins TRBV18 to TRBJ2-2, with D possibly matching TRBD1 (5 bases). V gave up 6 bases and J gave up 4 bases, with 15 bases separating them. From germline, CDR1 is KGHSH and CDR2 LQKENI. The CDR3 extends over 15 amino acids. CDR3: CASSQAGPGTGELFF. CDR3 sequence (DNA): TGTGCCAGCTCTCAAGCAGGGCCGGGCACCGGGGAGCTGTTTTTT.

DNA of the CDR3: TGTGCCAGCAGCGTTAGCGGTAGCTCCTACGAGCAGTACTTC. This codes for CASSVSGSSYEQYF. The chain joins TRBV11-3 to TRBJ2-7, with D possibly TRBD2 on 6 matching bases. Germline V gene sequence: CDR1 SGHNT, CDR2 YENEEA. V was pared by 5 bases and J by 0 bases, with 11 bases between. This CDR3 is built from 14 residues.

This rearrangement joins TRBV7-9 to TRBJ2-2; D gene ambiguous. This CDR3 is 15 amino acids long. Trimming shortened V by 1 base and J by 0 bases, and 6 bases separated the two germline ends. Germline V gives CDR1 SEHNR, CDR2 FQNEAQ (reference sequence). The CDR3: CASSLGGANTGELFF. DNA of the CDR3: TGTGCCAGCAGCTTAGGGGGTGCGAACACCGGGGAGCTGTTTTTT.

The chain is built from TRBV7-8 and TRBJ2-7, with 9 positions matching TRBD1. This CDR3 comprises 16 residues. The V and J ends lost 5 bases and 3 bases, in that order; junction bases with no gene match: 11. The germline gives CDR1 SGHVS, CDR2 FQNEAQ. The CDR3 sequence is CASSHSRDRAVYEQYF. CDR3 bases: TGTGCCAGCAGCCATTCAAGGGACAGGGCCGTCTACGAGCAGTACTTC.

The chain carries TRBV21-1 and TRBJ2-3; whether TRBD1, the table's D call, matches the DNA was not checked. TRBV21-1 is annotated as a pseudogene. This CDR3 is built from 16 residues. CDR3 sequence reads: CASSKGGQGKADTQYF. The CDR3 region has the DNA TGTGCCAGCAGCAAAGGGGGACAGGGGAAGGCAGATACGCAGTATTTT.

This chain uses TRBV7-3 with TRBJ2-1, with 9 bases matching TRBD2. CDR1 and CDR2 (germline): SGHTA, FQGTGA. The CDR3 runs 16 residues. After removal of 1 base from V and 3 bases from J, the junction contained 4 bases not matched to a gene. CDR3 nucleotides: TGTGCCAGCAGCTTAATTCCAGCGGGGGGCTACAATGAGCAGTTCTTC. It translates to CASSLIPAGGYNEQFF.

Only one count was recorded for this clone. This chain connects TRBV4-3 to TRBJ1-2; D remains ambiguous. The CDR3 is made up of 16 amino acids. CDR1 and CDR2 from the germline V gene are LGHNA and YSLEER. The V end was cut by 1 base, the J end by 5 bases, with 17 bases between. CDR3 sequence reads: CASSQGRLGALYGYTF. DNA of the CDR3: TGCGCCAGCAGCCAAGGGCGACTGGGAGCTCTTTATGGCTACACCTTC.

This rearrangement joins TRBV11-3 to TRBJ2-7; 10 bases align to TRBD1. This CDR3 is built from 15 residues. The trim removed 4 bases at V and 0 bases at J, leaving 3 bases unmatched. CDR1 is SGHNT and CDR2 is YENEEA in the germline V gene. CDR3 residues: CASSSGQGPSYEQYF. The CDR3 DNA reads TGTGCCAGCAGCTCGGGACAGGGGCCCTCCTACGAGCAGTACTTC.

V and J are TRBV28 and TRBJ2-2; 12 positions agree with TRBD1. V lost 5 bases to trimming and J lost 5 bases; unmatched junction nucleotides: 3. There are 15 residues in the CDR3. Germline assignment: CDR1 MDHEN and CDR2 SYDVKM. The CDR3 sequence is CASSMGQGATGELFF. CDR3 DNA: TGTGCCAGCAGTATGGGACAGGGGGCAACCGGGGAGCTGTTTTTT. Full variable domain (rest looked up from reference TRBV28 and TRBJ2-2): DVKVTQSSRYLVKRTGEKVFLECVQDMDHENMFWYRQDPGLGLRLIYFSYDVKMKEKGDIPEGYSVSREKKERFSLILESASTNQTSMYLCASSMGQGATGELFFGEGSRLTVL.

The genes are TRBV11-2 and TRBJ2-1; D unclear. Trimming cost V 7 bases and J 10 bases, with 11 bases left between them. Germline CDR1 is SGHAT and CDR2 is FQNNGV. This CDR3 region has 11 residues. The CDR3 here is CASTSAGEQFF. The CDR3 DNA is TGTGCCAGCACCTCTGCCGGAGAGCAGTTCTTC.

The chain has TRBV5-4 and TRBJ1-2, with D maybe TRBD1 (6 bases). V was pared by 4 bases and J by 4 bases, with 17 bases between. The CDR3 loop spans 15 amino acids. Germline-derived CDR1 and CDR2 are SGHNT and YYREEE (reference sequence). The CDR3, as DNA: TGTGCCAGCAGCCCGGACAGTTCGCGGGGCTATGGCTACACCTTC. Protein sequence: CASSPDSSRGYGYTF. Drawing the rest from reference TRBV5-4 and TRBJ1-2, the complete variable domain is ETGVTQSPTHLIKTRGQQVTLRCSSQSGHNTVSWYQQALGQGPQFIFQYYREEENGRGNFPPRFSGLQFPNYSSELNVNALELDDSALYLCASSPDSSRGYGYTFGSGTRLTVV.

The chain is built from TRBV5-4 and TRBJ1-1; tentative D call: TRBD1 (5 bases). This CDR3 is 15 amino acids long. CDR1 and CDR2 (germline): SGHNT, YYREEE (reference sequence). V was trimmed by 4 bases and J by 2 bases, leaving 15 bases between them. In DNA, the CDR3 is TGTGCCAGCAGCACTACTCAACAGGTAAACACTGAAGCTTTCTTT. This encodes CASSTTQQVNTEAFF.

On this clone itself: The same CDR3 is also encoded by other DNA sequences in this sample. The CDR3 DNA reads as TGTGCCAGCAGCCCCCTCGGAGAGACCCAGTACTTC. This gives the protein CASSPLGETQYF. The J gene is TRBJ2-5, the V gene TRBV7-6; D call uncertain. The CDR3 loop spans 12 amino acids. Germline V CDR1 and CDR2: SGHVS, FNYEAQ. Trimming removed 5 bases at V and 4 bases at J, with 8 bases between.